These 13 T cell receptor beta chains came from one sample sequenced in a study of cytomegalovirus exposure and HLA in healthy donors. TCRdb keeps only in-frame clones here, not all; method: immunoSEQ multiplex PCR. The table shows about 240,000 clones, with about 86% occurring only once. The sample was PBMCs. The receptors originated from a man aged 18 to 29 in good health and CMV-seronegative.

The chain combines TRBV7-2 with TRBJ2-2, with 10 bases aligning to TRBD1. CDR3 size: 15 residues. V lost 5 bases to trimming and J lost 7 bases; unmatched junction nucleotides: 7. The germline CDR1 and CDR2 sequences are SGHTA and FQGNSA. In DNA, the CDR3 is TGTGCCAGCAGCGCCCTGACAGGGGGCATCGGGGAGCTGTTTTTT. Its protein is CASSALTGGIGELFF.

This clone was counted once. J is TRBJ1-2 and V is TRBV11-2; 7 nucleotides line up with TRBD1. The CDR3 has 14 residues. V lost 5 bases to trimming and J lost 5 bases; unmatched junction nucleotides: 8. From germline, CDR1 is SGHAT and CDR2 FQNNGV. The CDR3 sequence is CASSSLTGIYGYTF. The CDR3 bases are TGTGCCAGCAGCAGCTTGACAGGGATTTATGGCTACACCTTC.

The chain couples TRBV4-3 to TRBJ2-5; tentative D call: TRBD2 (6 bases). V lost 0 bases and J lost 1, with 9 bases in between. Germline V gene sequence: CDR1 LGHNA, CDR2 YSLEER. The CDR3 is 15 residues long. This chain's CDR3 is CASSQDRTTQETQYF. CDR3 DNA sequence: TGCGCCAGCAGCCAAGATCGGACTACCCAAGAGACCCAGTACTTC.

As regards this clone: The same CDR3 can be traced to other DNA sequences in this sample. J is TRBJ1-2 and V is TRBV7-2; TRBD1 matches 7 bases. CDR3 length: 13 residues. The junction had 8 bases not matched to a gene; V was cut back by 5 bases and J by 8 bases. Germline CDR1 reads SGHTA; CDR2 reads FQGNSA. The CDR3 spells CASSLRQGGGYTF. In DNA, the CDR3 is TGTGCCAGCAGCCTAAGACAGGGTGGAGGCTACACCTTC.

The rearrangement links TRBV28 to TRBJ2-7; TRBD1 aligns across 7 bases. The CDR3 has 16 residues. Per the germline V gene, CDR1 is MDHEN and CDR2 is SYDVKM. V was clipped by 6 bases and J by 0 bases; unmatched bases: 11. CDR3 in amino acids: CASRNMYGTASYEQYF. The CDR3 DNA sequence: TGTGCCAGCAGAAACATGTACGGGACAGCCTCCTACGAGCAGTACTTC.

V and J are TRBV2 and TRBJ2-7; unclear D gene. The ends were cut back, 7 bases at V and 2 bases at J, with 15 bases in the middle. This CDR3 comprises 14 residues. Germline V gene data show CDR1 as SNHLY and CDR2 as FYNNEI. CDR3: CASTVTSSTYEQYF. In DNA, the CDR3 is TGTGCCAGCACGGTAACGTCGTCCACCTACGAGCAGTACTTC. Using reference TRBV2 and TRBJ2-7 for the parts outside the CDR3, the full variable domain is EPEVTQTPSHQVTQMGQEVILRCVPISNHLYFYWYRQILGQKVEFLVSFYNNEISEKSEIFDDQFSVERPDGSNFTLKIRSTKLEDSAMYFCASTVTSSTYEQYFGPGTRLTVT.

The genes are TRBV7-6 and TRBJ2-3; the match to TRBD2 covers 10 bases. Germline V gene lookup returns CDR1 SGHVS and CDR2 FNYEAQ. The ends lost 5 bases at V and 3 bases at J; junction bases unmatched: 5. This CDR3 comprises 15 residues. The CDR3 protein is CASSPPGLATDTQYF. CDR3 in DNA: TGTGCCAGCAGCCCTCCGGGACTAGCGACAGATACGCAGTATTTT.

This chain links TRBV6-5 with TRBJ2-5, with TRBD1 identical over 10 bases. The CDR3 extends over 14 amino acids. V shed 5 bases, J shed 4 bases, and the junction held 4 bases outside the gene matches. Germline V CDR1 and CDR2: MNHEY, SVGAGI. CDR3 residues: CASSPRTGGETQYF. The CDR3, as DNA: TGTGCCAGCAGTCCTCGGACAGGGGGAGAGACCCAGTACTTC.

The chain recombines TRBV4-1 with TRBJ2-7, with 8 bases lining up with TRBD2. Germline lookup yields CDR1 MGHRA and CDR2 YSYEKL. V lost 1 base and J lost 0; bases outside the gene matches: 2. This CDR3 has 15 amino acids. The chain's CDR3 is CASSQAGLASYEQYF. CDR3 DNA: TGCGCCAGCAGCCAAGCAGGACTAGCCTCCTACGAGCAGTACTTC.

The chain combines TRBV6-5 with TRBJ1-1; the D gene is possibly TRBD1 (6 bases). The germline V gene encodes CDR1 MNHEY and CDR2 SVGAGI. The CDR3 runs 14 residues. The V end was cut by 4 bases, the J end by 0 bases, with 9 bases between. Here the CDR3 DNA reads TGTGCCAGCAGTTTGCAGGGGTTGAACACTGAAGCTTTCTTT. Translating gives CASSLQGLNTEAFF.

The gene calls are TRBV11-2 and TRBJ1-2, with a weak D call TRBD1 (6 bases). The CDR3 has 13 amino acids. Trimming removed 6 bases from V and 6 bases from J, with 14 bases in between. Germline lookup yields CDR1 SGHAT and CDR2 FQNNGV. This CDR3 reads CASRLTGIHGYTF. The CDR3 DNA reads TGTGCCAGCAGACTCACAGGGATTCATGGCTACACCTTC.

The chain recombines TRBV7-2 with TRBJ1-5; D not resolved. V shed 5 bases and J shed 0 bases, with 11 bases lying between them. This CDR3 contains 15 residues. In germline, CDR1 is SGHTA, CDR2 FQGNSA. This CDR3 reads CASSREGNSNQPQHF. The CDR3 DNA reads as TGTGCCAGCAGCCGTGAGGGTAATAGCAATCAGCCCCAGCATTTT.

The CDR3 DNA follows: TGTGCCAGCAGCCAAGATCACGGGAACGACTATGGCTACACCTTC. The encoded protein is CASSQDHGNDYGYTF. The genes are TRBV4-2 and TRBJ1-2; D is unresolved. This CDR3 contains 15 residues. Trimming removed 0 bases from V and 3 bases from J, with 11 bases in between. CDR1 and CDR2 from the germline V gene are LGHNA and YNFKEQ.